Presented here are 3 T cell receptor beta chains from one specimen sequenced in a study of blood T cell repertoires in COVID-19. Only in-frame clones appear in the TCRdb table, and some are missing; sequencing was by immunoSEQ multiplex PCR. The table has some 160,000 clones, 85% to 90% seen once; the top ten hold about 6.6%. The specimen was PBMCs or T cells enriched from blood (not recorded which). The receptor set was obtained from a woman in her 50s who had recovered from COVID-19.

J is TRBJ2-7 and V is TRBV18; tentative D call: TRBD1 (6 bases). V lost 3 bases and J lost 2, with 8 bases in between. The CDR3 is 13 residues long. From germline, CDR1 is KGHSH and CDR2 LQKENI. The DNA of the CDR3 is TGTGCCAGCTCACCGACAGGTACCTACGAGCAGTACTTC. As protein: CASSPTGTYEQYF.

The gene calls are TRBV3-1 (or the pseudogene TRBV3-2) and TRBJ2-7; tentatively, D is TRBD2 (6 bases). The V gene lost 4 bases and the J gene lost 6 bases, with 10 bases spanning the gap. The germline V gene encodes CDR1 LGHDT and CDR2 YNNKEL (reference sequence). This CDR3 is 12 amino acids long. CDR3 nucleotide sequence: TGTGCCAGCAGCCTAGTGGAGGGCGAGCAGTACTTC. Translation: CASSLVEGEQYF.

The CDR3 DNA follows: TGTGCCTGCCTCCTGCATGGAGCGGGGACCAACAATGAGCAGTTCTTC. As protein: CACLLHGAGTNNEQFF. The chain carries TRBV30 and TRBJ2-1, with 7 bases that match TRBD2. CDR3 length equals 16 residues. Trimming took 6 bases from V and 5 from J; bases not matched to a gene: 16. Germline values: CDR1 GTSNPN, CDR2 SVGIG (reference sequence).